What follows describes a single T cell receptor beta chain. The CDR3 sequence is 15 residues long. Trimming took 6 bases from V and 3 from J; bases not matched to a gene: 8. The germline CDR1 and CDR2 sequences are ENHRY and SYGVKD. Generated by immunoSEQ multiplex PCR, the TCRdb table keeps only in-frame clones and is missing some. Among approximately 120,000 clones listed, approximately 90% were seen once. This entry belongs to a study of blood T cell repertoires in COVID-19. On the study more broadly: Donors in the United States, Italy and Spain gave samples during acute or convalescent COVID-19. The analysed material was cDNA or gDNA that came from T cells, B-cell-depleted T cells, or PBMCs.

The V gene is TRBV10-3, the J gene TRBJ2-1, with TRBD2 identical over 7 bases. Source material: peripheral blood. This receptor was identified in a woman over 75 with acute or convalescent COVID-19. For the CDR3, the DNA is TGTGCCATCAGACAATCTAGCGGCTTCTACAATGAGCAGTTCTTC. Translating gives CAIRQSSGFYNEQFF.